This TCR beta chain is drawn from a study of beta chain features in type 1 diabetes. Study-wide results and limits: Patients with Type 1 diabetes showed moderately but significantly shorter TCRB CDR3s in all four CD4+ subsets.

Turning to this clone: Its target is unknown.

The germline CDR1 and CDR2 sequences are SGHTS and YDEGEE. The CDR3 totals 13 residues. Losses at the gene ends were 2 bases for V and 5 bases for J; bases not matched to a gene: 3. Expressed TCRB transcripts were sequenced because the isolated RNA had all been reverse transcribed beforehand. Profiling relied on immunoSEQ multiplex PCR, and the TCRdb table lists in-frame clones only, not all of them. The sample has around 310,000 clones; approximately 10% are singletons. Sequencing was performed on naive CD4+ T cells from blood. The sequence came from a woman in her thirties in good health. The J gene is TRBJ2-5, the V gene TRBV5-8; 7 nucleotides line up with TRBD2. CDR3 protein: CASSLRGDETQYF. CDR3 nucleotide sequence: TGTGCCAGCAGCTTACGGGGGGACGAGACCCAGTACTTC.